The clone carrying this T cell receptor (beta chain) was seen only a few times. The sample belongs to a study of T cells in Graves' hyperthyroidism and ophthalmopathy. Background on the study: At the time of initial diagnosis and before any treatment, peripheral blood was collected.

The CDR3 has 15 amino acids. Germline loops: CDR1 SGHRS, CDR2 YFSETQ. The V gene end was trimmed by 0 bases and the J gene end by 4 bases; junction bases not matched to a gene: 7. RNA transcripts were the template for amplifying TCR beta CDR3 regions. The HTBI primer set was used in a first-round RT-PCR of the TCR CDR3. In TCRdb, the multiplex PCR reads were re-called with MiXCR into one record per CDR3 protein. The table shows 400,000 to 550,000 distinct CDR3 sequences, with approximately 24% occurring only once. Active moderate-to-severe ophthalmopathy, Clinical Activity Score at least 3, NOSPECS at least 4, under 3 months' duration. Based on clinical symptoms, serum thyroxine and TRAb, thyroid ultrasound and orbital computed tomography, diagnoses were reached. PBMCs were collected from an approximately 9.4 ml volume of fresh peripheral blood.

V gene TRBV5-1 combines with J gene TRBJ2-7; 7 bases fit TRBD2. This TCR was sampled from a woman aged 25 to 39 with Graves' ophthalmopathy. The specimen sequenced was blood. The CDR3 sequence: CASSLVRGDGYEQYF. The CDR3 DNA is TGCGCCAGCAGCTTGGTTCGGGGGGATGGTTACGAGCAGTACTTC.